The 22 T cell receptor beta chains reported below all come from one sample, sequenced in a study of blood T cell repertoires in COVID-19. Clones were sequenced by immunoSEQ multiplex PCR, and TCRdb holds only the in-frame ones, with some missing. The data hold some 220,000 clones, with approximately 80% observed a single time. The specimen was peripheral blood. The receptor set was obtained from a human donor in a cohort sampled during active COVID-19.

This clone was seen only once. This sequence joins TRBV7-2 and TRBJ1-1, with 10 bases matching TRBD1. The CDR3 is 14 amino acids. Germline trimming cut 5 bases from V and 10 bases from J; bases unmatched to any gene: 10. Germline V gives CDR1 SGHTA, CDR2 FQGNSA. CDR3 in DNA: TGTGCCAGCAGCCTAGACGGGACAGGGGAAGGAGCTTTCTTT. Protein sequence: CASSLDGTGEGAFF.

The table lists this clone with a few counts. The CDR3 coding sequence is TGTGCCAGCCACTTATTGGGGGCCCCCTACGAGCAGTACTTC. Residues: CASHLLGAPYEQYF. The V and J genes are TRBV27 and TRBJ2-7, with D possibly TRBD1 on 6 matching bases. Germline loops: CDR1 MNHEY, CDR2 SMNVEV (reference sequence). Deletions cut 8 bases from V and 2 bases from J, with 16 bases between. CDR3 length equals 14 residues.

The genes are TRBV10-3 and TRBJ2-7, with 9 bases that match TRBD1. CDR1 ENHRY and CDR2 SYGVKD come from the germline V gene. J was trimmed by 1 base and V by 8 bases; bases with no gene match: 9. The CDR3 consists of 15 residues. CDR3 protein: CAIHSGQGRSYEQYF. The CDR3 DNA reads TGTGCCATCCATTCGGGACAGGGAAGGTCCTACGAGCAGTACTTC.

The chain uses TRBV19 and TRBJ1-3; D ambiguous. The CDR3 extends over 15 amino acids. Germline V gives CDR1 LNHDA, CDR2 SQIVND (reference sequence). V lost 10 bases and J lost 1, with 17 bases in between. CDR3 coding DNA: TGTGCCACCAGCGTAAGGTTCACATCTGGAAACACCATATATTTT. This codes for CATSVRFTSGNTIYF. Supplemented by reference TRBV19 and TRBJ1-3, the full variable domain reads DGGITQSPKYLFRKEGQNVTLSCEQNLNHDAMYWYRQDPGQGLRLIYYSQIVNDFQKGDIAEGYSVSREKKESFPLTVTSAQKNPTAFYLCATSVRFTSGNTIYFGEGSWLTVV.

CDR3 sequence reads: CASSWTSGSGETQYF. CDR3 sequence (DNA): TGTGCCAGCAGCTGGACTAGCGGGAGCGGGGAGACCCAGTACTTC. The chain carries TRBV11-2 and TRBJ2-5; the match to TRBD2 covers 13 bases. J was trimmed by 5 bases and V by 4 bases; bases with no gene match: 4. This CDR3 is 15 amino acids long. The germline V gene has CDR1 SGHAT and CDR2 FQNNGV.

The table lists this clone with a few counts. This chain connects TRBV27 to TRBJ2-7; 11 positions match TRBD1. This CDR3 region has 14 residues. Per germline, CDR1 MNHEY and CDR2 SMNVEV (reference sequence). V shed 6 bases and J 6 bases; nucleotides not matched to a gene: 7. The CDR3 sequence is CASSTGTGGLEQYF. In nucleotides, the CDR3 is TGTGCCAGCAGCACCGGGACAGGGGGTCTCGAGCAGTACTTC.

The CDR3 sequence: CASSRTVTDTQYF. CDR3 in DNA: TGTGCCAGTAGTCGTACGGTCACAGATACGCAGTATTTT. This chain uses TRBV19 with TRBJ2-3; no clear D gene. This CDR3 is built from 13 residues. The ends were cut back, 5 bases at V and 2 bases at J, with 8 bases in the middle. CDR1 and CDR2 (germline): LNHDA, SQIVND (reference sequence).

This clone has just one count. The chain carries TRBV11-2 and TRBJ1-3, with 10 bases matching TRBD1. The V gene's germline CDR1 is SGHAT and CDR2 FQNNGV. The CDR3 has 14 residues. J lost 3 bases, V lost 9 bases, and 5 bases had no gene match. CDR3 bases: TGTGCCAGTGGACAGGGGGAAGGTGGAAACACCATATATTTT. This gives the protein CASGQGEGGNTIYF.

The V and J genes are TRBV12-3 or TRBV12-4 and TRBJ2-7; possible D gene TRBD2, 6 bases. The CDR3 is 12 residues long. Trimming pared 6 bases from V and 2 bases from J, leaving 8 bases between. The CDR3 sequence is CASRGGAYEQYF. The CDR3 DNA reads TGTGCCAGCAGGGGGGGAGCCTACGAGCAGTACTTC.

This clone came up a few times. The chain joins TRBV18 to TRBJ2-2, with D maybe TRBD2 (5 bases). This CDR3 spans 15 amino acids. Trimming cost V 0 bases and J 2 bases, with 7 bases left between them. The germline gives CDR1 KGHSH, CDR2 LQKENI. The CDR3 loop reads CASSPPAGNTGELFF. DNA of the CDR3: TGTGCCAGCTCACCACCGGCGGGTAACACCGGGGAGCTGTTTTTT.

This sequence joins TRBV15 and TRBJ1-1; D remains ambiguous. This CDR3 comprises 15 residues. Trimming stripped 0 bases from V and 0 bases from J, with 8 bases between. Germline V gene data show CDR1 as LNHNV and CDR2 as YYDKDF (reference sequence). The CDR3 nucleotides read TGTGCCACCAGCAGAGATTCGGTAGTGAACACTGAAGCTTTCTTT. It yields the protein CATSRDSVVNTEAFF.

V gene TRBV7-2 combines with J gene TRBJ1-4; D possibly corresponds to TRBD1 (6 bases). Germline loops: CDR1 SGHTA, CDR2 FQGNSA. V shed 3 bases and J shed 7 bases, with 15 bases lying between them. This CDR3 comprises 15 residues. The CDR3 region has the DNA TGTGCCAGCAGCTTTGGGGGCGGAGGAGGTGAAAAACTGTTTTTT. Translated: CASSFGGGGGEKLFF.

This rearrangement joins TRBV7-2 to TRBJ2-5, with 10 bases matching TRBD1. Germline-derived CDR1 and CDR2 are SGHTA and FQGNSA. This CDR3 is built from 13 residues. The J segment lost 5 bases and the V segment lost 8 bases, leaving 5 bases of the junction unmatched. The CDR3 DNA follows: TGTGCCAGCCTACGGGACAGGGGTGAGACCCAGTACTTC. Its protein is CASLRDRGETQYF.

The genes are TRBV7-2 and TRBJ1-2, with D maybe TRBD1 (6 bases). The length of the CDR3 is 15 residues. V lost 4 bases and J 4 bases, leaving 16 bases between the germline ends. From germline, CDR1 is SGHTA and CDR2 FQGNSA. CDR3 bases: TGTGCCAGCAGCTCCCCGGGGCCAGGGGTCTATGGCTACACCTTC. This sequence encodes CASSSPGPGVYGYTF.

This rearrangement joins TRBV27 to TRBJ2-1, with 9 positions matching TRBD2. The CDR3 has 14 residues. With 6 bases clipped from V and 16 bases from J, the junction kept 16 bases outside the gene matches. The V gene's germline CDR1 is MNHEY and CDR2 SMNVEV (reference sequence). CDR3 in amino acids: CASSTGLAIKSPFF. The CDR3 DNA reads TGTGCCAGCAGCACGGGACTAGCTATAAAGTCCCCATTCTTC.

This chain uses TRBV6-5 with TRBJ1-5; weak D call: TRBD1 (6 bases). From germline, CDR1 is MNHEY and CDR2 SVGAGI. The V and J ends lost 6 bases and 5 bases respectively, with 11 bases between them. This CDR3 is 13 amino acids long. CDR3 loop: CASRGQYYQPQHF. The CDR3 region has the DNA TGTGCCAGCAGAGGACAGTACTATCAGCCCCAGCATTTT.

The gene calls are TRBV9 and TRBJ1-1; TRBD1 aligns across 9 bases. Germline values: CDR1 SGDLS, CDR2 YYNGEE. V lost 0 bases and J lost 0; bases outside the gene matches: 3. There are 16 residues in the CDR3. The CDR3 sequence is CASSVVGDRVNTEAFF. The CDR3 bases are TGTGCCAGCAGCGTAGTGGGGGACAGGGTGAACACTGAAGCTTTCTTT.

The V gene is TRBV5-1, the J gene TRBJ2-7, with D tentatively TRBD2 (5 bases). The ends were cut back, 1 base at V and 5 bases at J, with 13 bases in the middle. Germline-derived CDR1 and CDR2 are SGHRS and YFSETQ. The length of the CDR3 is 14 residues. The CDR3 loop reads CASSLSSSEDEQYF. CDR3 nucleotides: TGCGCCAGCAGCTTGAGCAGTTCGGAGGACGAGCAGTACTTC.

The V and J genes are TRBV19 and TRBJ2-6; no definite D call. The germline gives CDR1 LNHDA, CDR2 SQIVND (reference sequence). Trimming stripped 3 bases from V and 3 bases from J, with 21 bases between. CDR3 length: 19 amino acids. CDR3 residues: CASSISSRGLTGGANVLTF. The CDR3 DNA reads TGTGCCAGTAGTATTTCGTCGAGAGGATTAACGGGTGGGGCCAACGTCCTGACTTTC.

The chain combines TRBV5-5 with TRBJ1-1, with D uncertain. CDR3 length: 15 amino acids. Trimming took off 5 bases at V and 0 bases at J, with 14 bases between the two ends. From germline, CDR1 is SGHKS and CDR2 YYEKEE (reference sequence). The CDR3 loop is CASSRRVQLNTEAFF. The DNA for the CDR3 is TGTGCCAGCAGTAGGAGGGTGCAACTGAACACTGAAGCTTTCTTT.

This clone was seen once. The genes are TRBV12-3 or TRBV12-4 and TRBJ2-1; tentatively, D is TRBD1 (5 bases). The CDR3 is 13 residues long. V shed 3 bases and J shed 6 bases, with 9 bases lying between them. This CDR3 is CASSFRVGNEQFF. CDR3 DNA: TGTGCCAGCAGTTTCAGGGTGGGCAATGAGCAGTTCTTC.

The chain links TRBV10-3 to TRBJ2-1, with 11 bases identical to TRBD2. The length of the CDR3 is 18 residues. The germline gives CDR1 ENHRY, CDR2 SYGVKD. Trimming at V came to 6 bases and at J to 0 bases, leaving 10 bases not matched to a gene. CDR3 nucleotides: TGTGCCATCAGCGGGACTAGCGGAGATAAGAGCTCCTACAATGAGCAGTTCTTC. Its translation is CAISGTSGDKSSYNEQFF.